What follows describes a single T cell receptor beta chain. Its antigen is currently unknown. Normal lung was taken at the farthest possible site, at least 3 cm from tumour. Template was genomic DNA from frozen, unsorted single-cell suspensions. Trimming took 0 bases from V and 2 from J; bases not matched to a gene: 11. The CDR3 has 19 residues. Germline CDR1 SGHVS, CDR2 FNYEAQ. This sample was taken from a study of immune cell composition in non-small cell lung cancer. Only in-frame clones appear in the TCRdb table, and some are missing; sequencing was by immunoSEQ multiplex PCR. The sample yields 1,500 to 2,000 clones, around three quarters seen once. Study-wide results and limits: Around 80% of squamous and approximately 30% of adenocarcinoma cases had tumour-associated clones >0.5%. Dominant in vivo tumour-associated clones were not shown to share tumour-reactive sequences. Smoking pack-years did not significantly correlate with tumour TCR-beta clonality.

This clonotype originated in a human donor with non-small cell lung cancer. Sequenced material: non-adjacent lung tissue. The rearrangement links TRBV7-6 to TRBJ2-1; 9 bases match TRBD2. CDR3 sequence reads: CASSLALWSSGGPYNEQFF. CDR3 DNA sequence: TGTGCCAGCAGCTTAGCGCTCTGGTCGAGCGGGGGGCCCTACAATGAGCAGTTCTTC.